A single sample gave rise to the 11 T cell receptor beta chains below, sequenced in a study of neurological immune-mediated disorders. A single record per CDR3 protein comes from TCRdb applying MiXCR to the 5' RACE reads. The sample contains tens of thousands of distinct CDR3 sequences, about a tenth of which appear only once. Sequencing input: PBMCs. The receptors were sampled from a man aged 40-55 years in good health.

This clonotype was detected ten times or more. The chain couples TRBV20-1 to TRBJ2-7; D not resolved. The CDR3 runs to 12 residues. Trimming took 1 base from V and 3 from J, leaving 7 bases between them. CDR1 DFQATT and CDR2 SNEGSKA come from the germline V gene (reference sequence). CDR3 protein: CSARVDSYEQYF. DNA of the CDR3: TGCAGTGCTAGAGTGGATAGCTACGAGCAGTACTTC.

The CDR3 sequence: CASSLFRGRTDTQYF. CDR3 bases: TGTGCCAGCAGCTTGTTCAGGGGCCGCACAGATACGCAGTATTTT. This chain uses TRBV5-5 with TRBJ2-3; the D gene is possibly TRBD1 (6 bases). This CDR3 region has 15 residues. V was trimmed by 1 base and J by 1 base, leaving 10 bases between them. Germline CDR1 and CDR2: SGHKS and YYEKEE (reference sequence).

The table lists this clonotype with many counts. The genes are TRBV20-1 and TRBJ2-7; D possibly corresponds to TRBD1 (8 bases). Per germline, CDR1 DFQATT and CDR2 SNEGSKA (reference sequence). V was cut by 3 bases and J by 4 bases, with 16 bases left in between. The CDR3 has 14 amino acids. The CDR3 spells CSASGQGGPYEQYF. As DNA, the CDR3 is TGCAGTGCTAGCGGACAGGGAGGGCCTTACGAGCAGTACTTC.

This clonotype was picked up many times. V is TRBV7-2 and J is TRBJ2-7; D unresolved. V shed 1 base and J shed 3 bases, with 13 bases lying between them. Germline values: CDR1 SGHTA, CDR2 FQGNSA. The CDR3 extends over 15 amino acids. This chain's CDR3 is CASSLDMEGSYEQYF. The DNA for the CDR3 is TGTGCCAGCAGCTTAGATATGGAAGGAAGCTACGAGCAGTACTTC. The variable domain in full, with the rest retrieved from reference TRBV7-2 and TRBJ2-7, is GAGVSQSPSNKVTEKGKDVELRCDPISGHTALYWYRQSLGQGLEFLIYFQGNSAPDKSGLPSDRFSAERTGGSVSTLTIQRTQQEDSAVYLCASSLDMEGSYEQYFGPGTRLTVT.

The table lists this clonotype with many counts. J is TRBJ1-1 and V is TRBV29-1; TRBD1 matches 7 bases. The CDR3 covers 15 residues. The trim removed 6 bases at V and 3 bases at J, leaving 13 bases unmatched. Germline values: CDR1 SQVTM, CDR2 ANQGSEA. CDR3 in amino acids: CSVLKRGQFDTEAFF. For the CDR3, the DNA is TGCAGCGTCCTGAAGAGGGGACAGTTCGACACTGAAGCTTTCTTT.

This clonotype was picked up many times. This sequence joins TRBV6-6 and TRBJ1-5; 9 nucleotides match TRBD1. V lost 1 base, J lost 7 bases, and 8 bases stayed unmatched. The CDR3 runs to 16 residues. The germline V gene has CDR1 MNHNY and CDR2 SVGAGI (reference sequence). The CDR3 sequence: CASSYLTGGNGQPQHF. CDR3 bases: TGTGCCAGCAGTTACTTGACAGGGGGAAACGGGCAGCCCCAGCATTTT.

This clonotype was counted at least ten times. V gene TRBV14 combines with J gene TRBJ2-5; D unresolved. This CDR3 spans 16 amino acids. V lost 0 bases and J 0 bases, leaving 11 bases between the germline ends. Germline-derived CDR1 and CDR2 are SGHDN and FVKESK. CDR3 loop: CASSQETVFYQETQYF. For the CDR3, the DNA is TGTGCCAGCAGCCAAGAGACTGTATTCTACCAAGAGACCCAGTACTTC.

There are many counts of this clonotype. The genes are TRBV3-1 and TRBJ2-2; D may be TRBD1 (6 bases). V dropped 0 bases and J dropped 4 bases, with 12 bases sitting between them. Germline V gene data show CDR1 as LGHDT and CDR2 as YNNKEL (reference sequence). The CDR3 consists of 16 residues. CDR3 sequence: CASSQEWQGRTGELFF. CDR3 sequence (DNA): TGTGCCAGCAGCCAAGAATGGCAGGGGCGCACCGGGGAGCTGTTTTTT.

This clonotype was counted ten times or more. This sequence joins TRBV7-9 and TRBJ2-7; D unresolved. The ends were cut back, 3 bases at V and 6 bases at J, with 12 bases in the middle. The CDR3 consists of 13 residues. Germline V gene sequence: CDR1 SEHNR, CDR2 FQNEAQ (reference sequence). The CDR3 loop is CASSLGSRGEQYF. In DNA form, the CDR3 reads TGTGCCAGCAGCTTGGGGTCTCGTGGCGAGCAGTACTTC. Filled out from reference TRBV7-9 and TRBJ2-7, the complete variable domain reads DTGVSQNPRHKITKRGQNVTFRCDPISEHNRLYWYRQTLGQGPEFLTYFQNEAQLEKSRLLSDRFSAERPKGSFSTLEIQRTEQGDSAMYLCASSLGSRGEQYFGPGTRLTVT.

This clonotype was seen at least ten times. The chain links TRBV6-5 to TRBJ2-7; D might be TRBD1 or TRBD2, each matching 5 bases. CDR1 and CDR2 (germline): MNHEY, SVGAGI. V lost 1 base and J 7 bases, leaving 23 bases between the germline ends. The CDR3 extends over 17 amino acids. Here the CDR3 reads CASSYLRTGTGSAEQYF. The CDR3 DNA is TGTGCCAGCAGTTACTTACGTACCGGGACGGGCAGTGCGGAGCAGTACTTC.

This clonotype was counted many times. The chain has TRBV20-1 and TRBJ2-2; the match to TRBD2 covers 10 bases. Per germline, CDR1 DFQATT and CDR2 SNEGSKA (reference sequence). The length of the CDR3 is 15 residues. J was trimmed by 0 bases and V by 5 bases; bases with no gene match: 3. The CDR3 loop is CSALLAGANTGELFF. CDR3 DNA sequence: TGCAGTGCTCTTCTAGCGGGGGCGAACACCGGGGAGCTGTTTTTT.